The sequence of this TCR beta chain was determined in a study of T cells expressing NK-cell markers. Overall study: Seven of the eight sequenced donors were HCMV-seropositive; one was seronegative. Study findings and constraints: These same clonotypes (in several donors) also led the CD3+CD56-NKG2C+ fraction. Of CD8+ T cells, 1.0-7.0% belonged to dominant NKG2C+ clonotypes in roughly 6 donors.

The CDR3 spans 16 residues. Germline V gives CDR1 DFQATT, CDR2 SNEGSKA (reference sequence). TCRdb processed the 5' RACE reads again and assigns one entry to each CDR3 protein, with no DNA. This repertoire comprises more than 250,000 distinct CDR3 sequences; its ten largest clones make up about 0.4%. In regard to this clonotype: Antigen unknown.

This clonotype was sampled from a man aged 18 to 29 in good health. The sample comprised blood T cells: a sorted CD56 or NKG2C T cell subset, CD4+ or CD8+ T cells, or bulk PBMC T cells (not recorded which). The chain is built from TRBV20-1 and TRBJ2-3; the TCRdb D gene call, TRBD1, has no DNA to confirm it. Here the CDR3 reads CSAREGTGSSTDTQYF.